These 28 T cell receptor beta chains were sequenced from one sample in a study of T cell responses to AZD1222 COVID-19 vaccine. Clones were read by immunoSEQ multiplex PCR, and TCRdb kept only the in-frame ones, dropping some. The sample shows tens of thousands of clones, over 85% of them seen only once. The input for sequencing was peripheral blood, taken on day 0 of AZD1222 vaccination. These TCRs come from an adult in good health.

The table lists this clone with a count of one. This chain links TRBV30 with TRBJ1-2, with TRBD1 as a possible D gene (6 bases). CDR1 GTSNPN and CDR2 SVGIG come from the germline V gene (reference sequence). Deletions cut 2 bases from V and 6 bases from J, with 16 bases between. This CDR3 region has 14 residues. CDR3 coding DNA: TGTGCCTGGAGTTGGGGGGCCTCTCTGCATGGCTACACCTTC. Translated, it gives CAWSWGASLHGYTF.

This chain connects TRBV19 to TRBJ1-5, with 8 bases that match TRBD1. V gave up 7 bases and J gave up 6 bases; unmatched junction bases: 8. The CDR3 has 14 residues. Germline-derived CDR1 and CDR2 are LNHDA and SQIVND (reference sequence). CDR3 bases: TGTGCCAGTACTACCGGACAGGGAAGTCAGCCCCAGCATTTT. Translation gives CASTTGQGSQPQHF.

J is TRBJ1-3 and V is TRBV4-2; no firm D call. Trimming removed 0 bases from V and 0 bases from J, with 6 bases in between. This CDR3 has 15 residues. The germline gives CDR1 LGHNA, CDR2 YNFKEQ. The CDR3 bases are TGTGCCAGCAGCCAAGAAGCAGACTCTGGAAACACCATATATTTT. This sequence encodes CASSQEADSGNTIYF.

The CDR3 region is CAWGTGGSYNSPLHF. CDR3 DNA sequence: TGTGCCTGGGGGACGGGAGGATCCTATAATTCACCCCTCCACTTT. This chain joins TRBV30 and TRBJ1-6; D might be TRBD1 (5 bases). Trimming cost V 5 bases and J 1 base, with 12 bases left between them. Germline CDR1 is GTSNPN and CDR2 is SVGIG (reference sequence). This CDR3 is built from 15 residues.

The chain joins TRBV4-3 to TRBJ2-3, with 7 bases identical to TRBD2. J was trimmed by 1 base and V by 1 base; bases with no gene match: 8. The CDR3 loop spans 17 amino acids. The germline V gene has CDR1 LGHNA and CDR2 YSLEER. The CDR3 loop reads CASSQGGASGRTDTQYF. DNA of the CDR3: TGCGCCAGCAGCCAAGGTGGGGCTAGCGGTCGCACAGATACGCAGTATTTT.

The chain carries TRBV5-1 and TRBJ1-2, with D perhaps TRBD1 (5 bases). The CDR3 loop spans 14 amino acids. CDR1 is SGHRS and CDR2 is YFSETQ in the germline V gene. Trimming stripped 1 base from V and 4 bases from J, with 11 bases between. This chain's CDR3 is CASSLSTAIYGYTF. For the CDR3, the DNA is TGCGCCAGCAGCTTGTCGACAGCAATCTATGGCTACACCTTC.

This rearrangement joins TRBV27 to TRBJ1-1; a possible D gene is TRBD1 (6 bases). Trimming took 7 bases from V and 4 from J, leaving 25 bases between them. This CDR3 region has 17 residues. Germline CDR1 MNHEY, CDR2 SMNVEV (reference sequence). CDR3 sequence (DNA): TGTGCCAGCATTCCCGGAGACAATCCTACCAGGGGCACTGAAGCTTTCTTT. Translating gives CASIPGDNPTRGTEAFF.

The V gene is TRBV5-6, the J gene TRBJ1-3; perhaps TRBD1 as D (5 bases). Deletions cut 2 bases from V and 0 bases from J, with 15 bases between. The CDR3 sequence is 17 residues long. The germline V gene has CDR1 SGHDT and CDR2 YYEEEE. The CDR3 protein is CASSFVSRGSSGNTIYF. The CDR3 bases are TGTGCCAGCAGCTTCGTTTCGCGGGGCAGCTCTGGAAACACCATATATTTT.

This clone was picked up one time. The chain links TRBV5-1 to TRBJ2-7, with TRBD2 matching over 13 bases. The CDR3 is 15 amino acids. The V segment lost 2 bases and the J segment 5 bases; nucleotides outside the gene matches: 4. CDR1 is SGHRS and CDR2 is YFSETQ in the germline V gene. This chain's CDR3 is CASSFGTSGTDEQYF. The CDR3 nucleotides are TGCGCCAGCAGCTTCGGGACTAGCGGGACCGACGAGCAGTACTTC.

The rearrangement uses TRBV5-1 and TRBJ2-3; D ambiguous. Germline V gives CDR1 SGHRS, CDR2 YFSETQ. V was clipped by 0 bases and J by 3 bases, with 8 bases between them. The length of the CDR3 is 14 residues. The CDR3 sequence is CASSLGLITDTQYF. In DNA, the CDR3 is TGCGCCAGCAGCTTGGGACTGATTACAGATACGCAGTATTTT.

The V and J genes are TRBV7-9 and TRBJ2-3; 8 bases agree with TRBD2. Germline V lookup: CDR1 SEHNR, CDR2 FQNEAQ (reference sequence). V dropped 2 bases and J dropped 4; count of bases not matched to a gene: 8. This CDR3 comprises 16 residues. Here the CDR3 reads CASSLRSGSDADTQYF. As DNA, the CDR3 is TGTGCCAGCAGCTTAAGGAGCGGGAGTGACGCAGATACGCAGTATTTT.

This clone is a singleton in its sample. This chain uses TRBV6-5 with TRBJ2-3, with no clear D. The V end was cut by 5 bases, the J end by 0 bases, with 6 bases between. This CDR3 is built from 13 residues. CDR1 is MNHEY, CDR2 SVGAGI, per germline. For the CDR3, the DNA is TGTGCCAGCAGTCCCTTTAGCACAGATACGCAGTATTTT. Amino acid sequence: CASSPFSTDTQYF.

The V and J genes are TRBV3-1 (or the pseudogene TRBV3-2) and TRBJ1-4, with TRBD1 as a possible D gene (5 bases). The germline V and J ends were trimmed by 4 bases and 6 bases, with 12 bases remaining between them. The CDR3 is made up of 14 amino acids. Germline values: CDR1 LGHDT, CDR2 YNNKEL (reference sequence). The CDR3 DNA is TGTGCCAGCAGCCGAGGACAAATTGATGAAAAACTGTTTTTT. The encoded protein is CASSRGQIDEKLFF.

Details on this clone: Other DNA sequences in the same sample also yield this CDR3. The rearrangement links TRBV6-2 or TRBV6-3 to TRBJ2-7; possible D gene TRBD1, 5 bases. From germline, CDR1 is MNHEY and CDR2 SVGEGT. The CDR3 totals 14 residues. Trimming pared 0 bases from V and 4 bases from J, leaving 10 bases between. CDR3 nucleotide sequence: TGTGCCAGCAGTTACTCGACAGCCACTTACGAGCAGTACTTC. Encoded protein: CASSYSTATYEQYF.

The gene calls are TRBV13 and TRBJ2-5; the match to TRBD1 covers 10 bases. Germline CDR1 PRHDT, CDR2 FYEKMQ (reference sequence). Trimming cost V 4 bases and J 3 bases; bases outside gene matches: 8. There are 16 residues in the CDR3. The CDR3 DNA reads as TGTGCCAGCAGCTCGGGACAGGGGATAGGGGAAGAGACCCAGTACTTC. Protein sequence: CASSSGQGIGEETQYF.

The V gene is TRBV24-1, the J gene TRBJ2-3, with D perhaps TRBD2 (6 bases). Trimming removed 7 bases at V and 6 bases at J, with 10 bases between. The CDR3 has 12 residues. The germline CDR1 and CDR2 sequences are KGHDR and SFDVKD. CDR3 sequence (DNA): TGTGCCACCAGCAGGGAGGTGGATACGCAGTATTTT. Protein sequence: CATSREVDTQYF.

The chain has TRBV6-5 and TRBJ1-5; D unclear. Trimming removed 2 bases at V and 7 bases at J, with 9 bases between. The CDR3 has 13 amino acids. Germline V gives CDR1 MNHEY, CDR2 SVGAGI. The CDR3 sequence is CASSYGYSQPQHF. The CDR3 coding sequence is TGTGCCAGCAGTTACGGGTACTCCCAGCCCCAGCATTTT.

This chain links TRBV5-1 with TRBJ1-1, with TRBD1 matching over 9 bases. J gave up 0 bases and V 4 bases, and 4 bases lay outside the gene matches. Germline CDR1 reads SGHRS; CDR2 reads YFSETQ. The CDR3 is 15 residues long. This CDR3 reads CASSHRTGVNTEAFF. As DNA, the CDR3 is TGCGCCAGCAGCCATCGGACAGGGGTGAACACTGAAGCTTTCTTT.

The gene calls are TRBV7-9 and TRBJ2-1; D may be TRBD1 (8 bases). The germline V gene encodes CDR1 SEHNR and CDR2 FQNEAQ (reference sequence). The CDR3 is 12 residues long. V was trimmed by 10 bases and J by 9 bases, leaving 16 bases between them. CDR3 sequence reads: CATDRGGVEQFF. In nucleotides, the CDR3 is TGTGCCACAGACAGGGGAGGGGTTGAGCAGTTCTTC.

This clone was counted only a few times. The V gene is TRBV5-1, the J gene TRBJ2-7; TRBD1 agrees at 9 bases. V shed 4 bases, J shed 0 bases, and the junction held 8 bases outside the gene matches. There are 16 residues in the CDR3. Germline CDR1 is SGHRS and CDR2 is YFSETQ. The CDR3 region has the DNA TGCGCCAGCAGCACCATAGGGACAGGGAGCTCCTACGAGCAGTACTTC. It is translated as CASSTIGTGSSYEQYF.

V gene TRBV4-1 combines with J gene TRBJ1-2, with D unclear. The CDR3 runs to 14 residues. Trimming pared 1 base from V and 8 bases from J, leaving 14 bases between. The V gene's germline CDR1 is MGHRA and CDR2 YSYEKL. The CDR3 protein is CASSQGWQPDGYTF. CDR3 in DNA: TGCGCCAGCAGCCAAGGGTGGCAGCCCGACGGCTACACCTTC.

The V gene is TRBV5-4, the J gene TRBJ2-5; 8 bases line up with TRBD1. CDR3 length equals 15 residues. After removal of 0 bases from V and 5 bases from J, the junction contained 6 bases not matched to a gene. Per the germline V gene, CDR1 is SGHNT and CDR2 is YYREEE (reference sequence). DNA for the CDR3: TGTGCCAGCAGCTTGGGTGACAGGGGCCCGGAGACCCAGTACTTC. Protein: CASSLGDRGPETQYF.

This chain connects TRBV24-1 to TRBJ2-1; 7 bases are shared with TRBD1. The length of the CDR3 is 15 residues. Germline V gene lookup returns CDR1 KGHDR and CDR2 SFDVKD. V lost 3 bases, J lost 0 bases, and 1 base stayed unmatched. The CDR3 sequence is CATSDPGGSYNEQFF. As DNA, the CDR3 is TGTGCCACCAGTGATCCAGGGGGCTCCTACAATGAGCAGTTCTTC.

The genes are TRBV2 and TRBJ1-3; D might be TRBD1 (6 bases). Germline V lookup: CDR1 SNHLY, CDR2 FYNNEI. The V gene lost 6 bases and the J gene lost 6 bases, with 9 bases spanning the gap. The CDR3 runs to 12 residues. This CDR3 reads CASRAGENTIYF. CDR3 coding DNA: TGTGCCAGCAGAGCAGGGGAAAACACCATATATTTT. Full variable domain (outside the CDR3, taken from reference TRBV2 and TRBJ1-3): EPEVTQTPSHQVTQMGQEVILRCVPISNHLYFYWYRQILGQKVEFLVSFYNNEISEKSEIFDDQFSVERPDGSNFTLKIRSTKLEDSAMYFCASRAGENTIYFGEGSWLTVV.

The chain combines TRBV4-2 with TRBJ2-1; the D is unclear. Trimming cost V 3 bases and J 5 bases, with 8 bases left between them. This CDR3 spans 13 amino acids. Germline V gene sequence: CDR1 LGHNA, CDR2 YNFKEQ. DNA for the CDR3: TGTGCCAGCAGCCAGGGCGCGAACAATGAGCAGTTCTTC. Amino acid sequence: CASSQGANNEQFF.

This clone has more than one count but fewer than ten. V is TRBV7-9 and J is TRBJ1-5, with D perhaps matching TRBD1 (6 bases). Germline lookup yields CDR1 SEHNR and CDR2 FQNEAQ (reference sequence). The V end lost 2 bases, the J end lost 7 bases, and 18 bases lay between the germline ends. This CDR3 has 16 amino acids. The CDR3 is CASSLSGGGAGQPQHF. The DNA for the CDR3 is TGTGCCAGCAGCTTAAGTGGGGGCGGGGCAGGGCAGCCCCAGCATTTT.

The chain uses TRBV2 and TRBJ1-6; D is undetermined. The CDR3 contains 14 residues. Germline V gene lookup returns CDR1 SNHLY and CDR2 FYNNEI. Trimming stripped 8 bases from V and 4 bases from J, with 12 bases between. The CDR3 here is CASVAAAYNSPLHF. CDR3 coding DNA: TGTGCCAGCGTTGCCGCAGCATATAATTCACCCCTCCACTTT.

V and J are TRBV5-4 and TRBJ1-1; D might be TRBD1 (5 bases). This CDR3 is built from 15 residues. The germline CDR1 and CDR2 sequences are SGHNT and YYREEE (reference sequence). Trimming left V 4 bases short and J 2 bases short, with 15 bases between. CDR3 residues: CASSPAQGANTEAFF. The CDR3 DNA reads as TGTGCCAGCAGCCCGGCCCAAGGGGCTAACACTGAAGCTTTCTTT.